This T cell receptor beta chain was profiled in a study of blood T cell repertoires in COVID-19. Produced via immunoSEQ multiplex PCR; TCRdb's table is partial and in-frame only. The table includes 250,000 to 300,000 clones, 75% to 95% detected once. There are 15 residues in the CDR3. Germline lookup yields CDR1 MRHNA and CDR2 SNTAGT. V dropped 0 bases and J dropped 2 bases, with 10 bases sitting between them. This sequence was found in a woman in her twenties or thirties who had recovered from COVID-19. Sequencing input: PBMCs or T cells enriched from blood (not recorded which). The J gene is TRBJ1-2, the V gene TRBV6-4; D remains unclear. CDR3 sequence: CASSDSQESNYGYTF. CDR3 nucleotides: TGTGCCAGCAGTGACTCTCAGGAATCAAACTATGGCTACACCTTC.